What follows are 23 T cell receptor beta chains derived from one specimen sequenced in a study of shared clonotypes between healthy human individuals. Clones were sequenced by immunoSEQ multiplex PCR, and TCRdb holds only the in-frame ones, with some missing. This table has around 1.4 million clones, approximately 98.5% appearing once. Sequenced: naive CD4+ T cells sorted from blood. Subset here: CD45RA+ positively selected. All receptors derive from a man aged 30-40 years in good health.

About this clone: Other nucleotide sequences from this sample produce the same CDR3. The chain recombines TRBV5-1 with TRBJ2-2; no reliable D call. This CDR3 is 11 amino acids long. Per germline, CDR1 SGHRS and CDR2 YFSETQ. Trimming took 3 bases from V and 4 from J, leaving 1 base between them. The DNA of the CDR3 is TGCGCCAGCAGCTCCACCGGGGAGCTGTTTTTT. Translated: CASSSTGELFF. The variable domain in full, completed from reference TRBV5-1 and TRBJ2-2, reads KAGVTQTPRYLIKTRGQQVTLSCSPISGHRSVSWYQQTPGQGLQFLFEYFSETQRNKGNFPGRFSGRQFSNSRSEMNVSTLELGDSALYLCASSSTGELFFGEGSRLTVL.

This chain connects TRBV11-1 to TRBJ1-2; the match to TRBD1 covers 9 bases. Trimming removed 5 bases from V and 2 bases from J; junction bases left unmatched: 6. This CDR3 has 15 amino acids. The V gene's germline CDR1 is SGHAT and CDR2 FQDESV (reference sequence). The DNA for the CDR3 is TGTGCCAGCAGCCTCCGGGACAGGGTCAACTATGGCTACACCTTC. Its protein product is CASSLRDRVNYGYTF.

The chain couples TRBV7-2 to TRBJ2-3, with 12 bases matching TRBD2. V gave up 2 bases and J gave up 5 bases; unmatched junction bases: 5. CDR3 size: 16 residues. Germline loops: CDR1 SGHTA, CDR2 FQGNSA. CDR3 loop: CASSLLAGGRIDTQYF. The CDR3 coding sequence is TGTGCCAGCAGCTTACTAGCGGGAGGGAGAATAGATACGCAGTATTTT.

The chain combines TRBV19 with TRBJ1-5, with unresolved D. This CDR3 has 14 residues. Per the germline V gene, CDR1 is LNHDA and CDR2 is SQIVND (reference sequence). V shed 7 bases and J shed 3 bases, with 13 bases lying between them. The CDR3 is CASTPTWDNQPQHF. The CDR3 nucleotides read TGTGCCAGTACCCCTACTTGGGACAATCAGCCCCAGCATTTT.

In its sample, this clone was seen once. The V gene is TRBV7-9, the J gene TRBJ2-1; 10 bases are shared with TRBD2. With V trimmed by 4 bases and J by 5 bases, 5 bases remained unmatched. CDR1 and CDR2 from the germline V gene are SEHNR and FQNEAQ (reference sequence). CDR3 length: 15 amino acids. The CDR3: CASSYRTSGDNEQFF. The CDR3 coding sequence is TGTGCCAGCAGCTATCGGACTAGCGGAGACAATGAGCAGTTCTTC.

The chain uses TRBV4-3 and TRBJ2-7; TRBD1 agrees at 10 bases. V shed 3 bases, J shed 3 bases, and the junction held 5 bases outside the gene matches. In germline, CDR1 is LGHNA, CDR2 YSLEER. The CDR3 totals 15 residues. The CDR3 DNA is TGCGCCAGCAGCCAGCGAGGGGACAGGGGCTACGAGCAGTACTTC. Translation gives CASSQRGDRGYEQYF.

The rearrangement joins TRBV6-5 to TRBJ1-5; 7 positions match TRBD1. Germline CDR1 reads MNHEY; CDR2 reads SVGAGI. The CDR3 has 15 residues. Trimming took 4 bases from V and 9 from J; bases not matched to a gene: 12. CDR3 sequence reads: CASSWEGGAGWPQHF. CDR3 bases: TGTGCCAGCAGTTGGGAAGGGGGCGCAGGCTGGCCCCAGCATTTT.

This clone was detected only once. The chain links TRBV7-9 to TRBJ1-2; D call uncertain. Trimming cost V 5 bases and J 8 bases, with 9 bases left between them. CDR3 length: 11 residues. Germline loops: CDR1 SEHNR, CDR2 FQNEAQ (reference sequence). CDR3 sequence: CASSRLEGYTF. Written as DNA, the CDR3 is TGTGCCAGCAGCCGACTGGAAGGCTACACCTTC. Combining the CDR3 with reference TRBV7-9 and TRBJ1-2 gives the whole variable domain DTGVSQNPRHKITKRGQNVTFRCDPISEHNRLYWYRQTLGQGPEFLTYFQNEAQLEKSRLLSDRFSAERPKGSFSTLEIQRTEQGDSAMYLCASSRLEGYTFGSGTRLTVV.

The V call is TRBV13, the J call TRBJ2-7; the D gene could be TRBD1 or TRBD2 (5 bases each). The germline V gene has CDR1 PRHDT and CDR2 FYEKMQ (reference sequence). With 0 bases removed from V and 3 bases from J, the gap between germline ends came to 24 bases. The CDR3 extends over 19 amino acids. CDR3 in DNA: TGTGCCAGCAGCTTAGGGGTGGGACCACTAATCATGGATTACTACGAGCAGTACTTC. This encodes CASSLGVGPLIMDYYEQYF.

The sample holds one count of this clone. This rearrangement joins TRBV5-6 to TRBJ2-5; D gene uncertain. The V gene lost 0 bases and the J gene lost 1 base, with 4 bases spanning the gap. The V gene's germline CDR1 is SGHDT and CDR2 YYEEEE. The CDR3 spans 13 residues. CDR3 sequence: CASSLGVQETQYF. Here the CDR3 DNA reads TGTGCCAGCAGCTTGGGGGTCCAAGAGACCCAGTACTTC.

The chain recombines TRBV29-1 with TRBJ1-2; D is unresolved. The ends were cut back, 3 bases at V and 4 bases at J, with 12 bases in the middle. The germline CDR1 and CDR2 sequences are SQVTM and ANQGSEA. This CDR3 comprises 13 residues. The CDR3 DNA reads TGCAGCGTTGAGGCGAGCGGAAGCTATGGCTACACCTTC. Amino acids: CSVEASGSYGYTF.

This clone showed up just once. The chain employs TRBV5-1 and TRBJ2-6, with TRBD1 as a possible D gene (5 bases). The CDR3 is made up of 20 amino acids. Germline CDR1 reads SGHRS; CDR2 reads YFSETQ. Between the trimmed V and J ends, which lost 0 bases and 0 bases, there was a span of 19 bases. Here the CDR3 DNA reads TGCGCCAGCAGCTTGGCCAAGGACACAGGCACTCCCTCTGGGGCCAACGTCCTGACTTTC. This codes for CASSLAKDTGTPSGANVLTF.

This rearrangement joins TRBV29-1 to TRBJ1-5; TRBD1 matches at 8 bases. The germline V gene has CDR1 SQVTM and CDR2 ANQGSEA. The CDR3 length is 17 residues. Trimming at V came to 6 bases and at J to 5 bases, leaving 18 bases not matched to a gene. The CDR3: CSVLEGAGQGLDQPQHF. The CDR3 DNA follows: TGCAGCGTCCTTGAGGGGGCCGGACAGGGCCTTGATCAGCCCCAGCATTTT.

This clone appeared a single time. The chain uses TRBV2 and TRBJ2-5; 9 bases map to TRBD2. V lost 8 bases, J lost 5 bases, and 9 bases stayed unmatched. The CDR3 has 14 amino acids. CDR1 is SNHLY and CDR2 is FYNNEI in the germline V gene. For the CDR3, the DNA is TGTGCCAGCGGGCGGGAGGGCGGAGGTGAGACCCAGTACTTC. The encoded protein is CASGREGGGETQYF. Full variable domain (missing parts from reference TRBV2 and TRBJ2-5): EPEVTQTPSHQVTQMGQEVILRCVPISNHLYFYWYRQILGQKVEFLVSFYNNEISEKSEIFDDQFSVERPDGSNFTLKIRSTKLEDSAMYFCASGREGGGETQYFGPGTRLLVL.

The chain employs TRBV13 and TRBJ1-5; D is perhaps TRBD1 (6 bases). The CDR3 has 13 amino acids. V was clipped by 1 base and J by 8 bases, with 9 bases between them. CDR1 PRHDT and CDR2 FYEKMQ come from the germline V gene (reference sequence). Written as DNA, the CDR3 is TGTGCCAGCAGCTTAGCAGGGGTTGAGCCCCAGCATTTT. The encoded protein is CASSLAGVEPQHF.

V and J are TRBV30 and TRBJ1-4, with 8 bases matching TRBD1. The CDR3 covers 14 residues. The J segment lost 8 bases and the V segment lost 4 bases, leaving 9 bases of the junction unmatched. Germline CDR1 GTSNPN, CDR2 SVGIG (reference sequence). The CDR3 spells CAWNVRGRAEKLFF. CDR3 coding DNA: TGTGCCTGGAATGTCAGGGGGCGGGCGGAAAAACTGTTTTTT.

The J gene is TRBJ1-4, the V gene TRBV6-1, with D perhaps TRBD1 (5 bases). The CDR3 contains 17 residues. V lost 0 bases and J lost 8, with 19 bases in between. Germline CDR1 reads MNHNS; CDR2 reads SASEGT. In nucleotides, the CDR3 is TGTGCCAGCAGTGAAGCGCTGGTTGACTTCTGGGGGGAAAAACTGTTTTTT. It yields the protein CASSEALVDFWGEKLFF.

The rearrangement links TRBV30 to TRBJ2-1, with D tentatively TRBD2 (7 bases). Germline lookup yields CDR1 GTSNPN and CDR2 SVGIG (reference sequence). This CDR3 spans 15 amino acids. The germline V and J ends were trimmed by 3 bases and 10 bases, with 22 bases remaining between them. The CDR3: CAWSEGGRVPFEQFF. CDR3 nucleotides: TGTGCCTGGAGCGAAGGGGGGAGGGTCCCATTCGAGCAGTTCTTC.

The rearrangement links TRBV27 to TRBJ2-7, with TRBD1 matching 7 bases. Germline assignment: CDR1 MNHEY and CDR2 SMNVEV (reference sequence). Losses at the gene ends were 3 bases for V and 2 bases for J; bases not matched to a gene: 7. CDR3 length: 15 amino acids. CDR3 nucleotides: TGTGCCAGCAGTTTTAGGGGGACAGCAGCCTACGAGCAGTACTTC. Its protein is CASSFRGTAAYEQYF.

The chain couples TRBV11-2 to TRBJ2-7; TRBD1 matches at 10 bases. Germline assignment: CDR1 SGHAT and CDR2 FQNNGV. The CDR3 runs to 14 residues. The trim removed 5 bases at V and 4 bases at J, leaving 5 bases unmatched. The CDR3 spells CASSIRDRGYEQYF. The DNA of the CDR3 is TGTGCCAGCAGCATACGGGACAGGGGATACGAGCAGTACTTC.

The chain couples TRBV28 to TRBJ1-3; no clear D gene. The V end was cut by 7 bases, the J end by 4 bases, with 11 bases between. The length of the CDR3 is 13 residues. Germline CDR1 is MDHEN and CDR2 is SYDVKM. This CDR3 reads CASTRGHGNTIYF. Here the CDR3 DNA reads TGTGCCAGCACCCGAGGTCACGGAAACACCATATATTTT.

Details on this clone: Other DNA sequences in this specimen translate into the identical CDR3. V gene TRBV5-4 combines with J gene TRBJ2-7; possible D gene TRBD1, 6 bases. The length of the CDR3 is 13 residues. With 4 bases removed from V and 2 bases from J, the gap between germline ends came to 10 bases. Germline CDR1 is SGHNT and CDR2 is YYREEE (reference sequence). The CDR3 nucleotides are TGTGCCAGCAGCCCGGGACAACCCTACGAGCAGTACTTC. Protein sequence: CASSPGQPYEQYF. Together with reference TRBV5-4 and TRBJ2-7, the CDR3 gives the full variable domain: ETGVTQSPTHLIKTRGQQVTLRCSSQSGHNTVSWYQQALGQGPQFIFQYYREEENGRGNFPPRFSGLQFPNYSSELNVNALELDDSALYLCASSPGQPYEQYFGPGTRLTVT.

Points on this clone: Additional DNA sequences in this sample encode the identical CDR3. The CDR3 DNA is TGTGCCAGTGGCAATCAGCCCCAGCATTTT. This translates into CASGNQPQHF. The chain links TRBV19 to TRBJ1-5; D is ambiguous. The V gene's germline CDR1 is LNHDA and CDR2 SQIVND (reference sequence). V was pared by 8 bases and J by 2 bases, with 1 base between. The CDR3 contains 10 residues.